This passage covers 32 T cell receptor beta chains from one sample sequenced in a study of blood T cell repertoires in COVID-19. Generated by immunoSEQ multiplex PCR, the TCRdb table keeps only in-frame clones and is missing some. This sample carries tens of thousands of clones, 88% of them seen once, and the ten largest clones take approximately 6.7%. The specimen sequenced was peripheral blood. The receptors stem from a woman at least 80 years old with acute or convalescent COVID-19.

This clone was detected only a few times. The CDR3: CAWSPQGSLYEQYF. CDR3 bases: TGTGCCTGGAGTCCCCAGGGATCTCTTTACGAGCAGTACTTC. The chain recombines TRBV30 with TRBJ2-7, with D perhaps matching TRBD1 (5 bases). This CDR3 region has 14 residues. V shed 2 bases and J shed 4 bases, with 15 bases lying between them. Germline V gene lookup returns CDR1 GTSNPN and CDR2 SVGIG (reference sequence). The full variable domain, rest sourced from reference TRBV30 and TRBJ2-7, is SQTIHQWPATLVQPVGSPLSLECTVEGTSNPNLYWYRQAAGRGLQLLFYSVGIGQISSEVPQNLSASRPQDRQFILSSKKLLLSDSGFYLCAWSPQGSLYEQYFGPGTRLTVT.

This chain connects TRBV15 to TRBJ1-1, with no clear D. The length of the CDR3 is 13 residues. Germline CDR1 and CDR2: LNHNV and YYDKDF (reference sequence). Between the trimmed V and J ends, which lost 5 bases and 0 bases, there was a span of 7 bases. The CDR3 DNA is TGTGCCACCAGCCTAGAAGTGAACACTGAAGCTTTCTTT. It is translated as CATSLEVNTEAFF.

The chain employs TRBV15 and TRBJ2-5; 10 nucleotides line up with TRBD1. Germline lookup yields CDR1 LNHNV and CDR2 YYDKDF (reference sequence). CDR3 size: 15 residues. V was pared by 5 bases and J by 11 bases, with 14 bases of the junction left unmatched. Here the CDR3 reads CATSLRGTGERRQYF. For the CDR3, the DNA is TGTGCCACCAGCCTAAGGGGGACAGGGGAAAGGAGGCAGTACTTC.

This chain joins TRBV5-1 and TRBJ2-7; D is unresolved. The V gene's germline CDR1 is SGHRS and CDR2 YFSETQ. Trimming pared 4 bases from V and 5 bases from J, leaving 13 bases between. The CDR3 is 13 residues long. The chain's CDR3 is CASSPHTENEQYF. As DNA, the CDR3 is TGCGCCAGCAGCCCGCACACGGAGAACGAGCAGTACTTC.

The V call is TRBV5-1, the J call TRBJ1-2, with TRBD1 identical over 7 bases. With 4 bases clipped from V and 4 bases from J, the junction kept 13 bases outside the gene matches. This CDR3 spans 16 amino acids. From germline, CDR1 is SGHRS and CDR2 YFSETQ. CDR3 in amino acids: CASSPRGGILSYGYTF. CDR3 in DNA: TGCGCCAGCAGCCCGCGAGGGGGCATATTATCCTATGGCTACACCTTC.

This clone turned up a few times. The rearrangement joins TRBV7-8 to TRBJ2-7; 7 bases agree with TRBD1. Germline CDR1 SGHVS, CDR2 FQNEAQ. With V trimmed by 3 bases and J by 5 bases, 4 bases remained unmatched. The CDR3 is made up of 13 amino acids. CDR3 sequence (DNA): TGTGCCAGCAGCTTGACAGGGCGGAACGAGCAGTACTTC. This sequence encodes CASSLTGRNEQYF.

As DNA, the CDR3 is TGTGCCAGCAGTTACGCCCTAACAGGGAATAATGAAAAACTGTTTTTT. Its translation is CASSYALTGNNEKLFF. This chain connects TRBV6-5 to TRBJ1-4, with D possibly matching TRBD1 (6 bases). CDR3 length: 16 amino acids. Looked up from germline, CDR1 is MNHEY and CDR2 is SVGAGI. With 2 bases removed from V and 4 bases from J, the gap between germline ends came to 14 bases.

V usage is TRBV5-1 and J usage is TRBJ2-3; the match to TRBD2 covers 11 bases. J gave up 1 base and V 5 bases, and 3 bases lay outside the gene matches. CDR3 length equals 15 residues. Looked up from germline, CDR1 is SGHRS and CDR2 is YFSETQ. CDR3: CASSPSGGRTDTQYF. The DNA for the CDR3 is TGCGCCAGCAGTCCTAGCGGGGGGCGCACAGATACGCAGTATTTT.

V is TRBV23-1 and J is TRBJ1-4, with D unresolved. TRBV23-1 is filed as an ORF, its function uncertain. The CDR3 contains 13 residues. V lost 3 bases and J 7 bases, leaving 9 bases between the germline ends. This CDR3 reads CASSHEGSEKLFF. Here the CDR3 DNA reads TGCGCCAGCAGTCACGAGGGAAGTGAAAAACTGTTTTTT.

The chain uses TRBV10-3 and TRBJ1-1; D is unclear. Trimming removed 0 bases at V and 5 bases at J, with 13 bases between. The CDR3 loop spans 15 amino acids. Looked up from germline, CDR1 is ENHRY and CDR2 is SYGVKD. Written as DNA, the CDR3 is TGTGCCATCAGTGAGTCGAGAGCAGGAAGGACTGAAGCTTTCTTT. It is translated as CAISESRAGRTEAFF.

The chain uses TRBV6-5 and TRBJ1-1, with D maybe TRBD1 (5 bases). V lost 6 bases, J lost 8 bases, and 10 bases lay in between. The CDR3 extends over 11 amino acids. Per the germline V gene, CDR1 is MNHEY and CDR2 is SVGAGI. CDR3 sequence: CASRKDKEAFF. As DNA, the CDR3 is TGTGCCAGCAGAAAGGACAAAGAAGCTTTCTTT.

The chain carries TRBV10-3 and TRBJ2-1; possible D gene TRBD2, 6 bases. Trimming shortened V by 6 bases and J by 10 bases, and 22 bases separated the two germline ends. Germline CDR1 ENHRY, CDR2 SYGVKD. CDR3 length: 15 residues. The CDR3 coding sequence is TGTGCCATCAGACCGGGACTCGGGGGAGTACTAGAGCAGTTCTTC. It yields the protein CAIRPGLGGVLEQFF.

The CDR3 spells CASSSASGSLSYNEQFF. DNA of the CDR3: TGCGCCAGCAGCTCGGCTAGCGGGAGCCTTTCCTACAATGAGCAGTTCTTC. The chain links TRBV5-1 to TRBJ2-1, with 10 bases aligning to TRBD2. CDR1 is SGHRS, CDR2 YFSETQ, per germline. Germline trimming cut 3 bases from V and 1 base from J; bases unmatched to any gene: 7. The CDR3 covers 17 residues.

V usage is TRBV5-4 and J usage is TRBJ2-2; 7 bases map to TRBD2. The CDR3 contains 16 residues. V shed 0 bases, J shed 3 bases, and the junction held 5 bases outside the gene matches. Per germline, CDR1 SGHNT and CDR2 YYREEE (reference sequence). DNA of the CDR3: TGTGCCAGCAGCTTGGGTCTAGCGGCGTACACCGGGGAGCTGTTTTTT. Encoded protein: CASSLGLAAYTGELFF.

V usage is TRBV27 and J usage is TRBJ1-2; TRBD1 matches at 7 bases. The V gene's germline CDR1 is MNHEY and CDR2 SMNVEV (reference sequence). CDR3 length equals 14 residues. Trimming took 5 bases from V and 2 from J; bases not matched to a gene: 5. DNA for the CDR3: TGTGCCAGCAGTCGGGGACAGTTAAACTATGGCTACACCTTC. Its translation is CASSRGQLNYGYTF.

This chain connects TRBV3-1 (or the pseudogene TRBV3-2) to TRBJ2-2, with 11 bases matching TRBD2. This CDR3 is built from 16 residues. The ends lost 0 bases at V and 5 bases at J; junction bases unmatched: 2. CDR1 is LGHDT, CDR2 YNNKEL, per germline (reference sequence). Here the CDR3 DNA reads TGTGCCAGCAGCCAAGAACGGACTAGCGGGACCGGGGAGCTGTTTTTT. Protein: CASSQERTSGTGELFF.

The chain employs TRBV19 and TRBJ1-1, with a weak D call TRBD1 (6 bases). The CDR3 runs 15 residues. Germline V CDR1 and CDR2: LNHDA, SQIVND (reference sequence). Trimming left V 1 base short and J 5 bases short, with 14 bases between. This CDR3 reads CASSIVAGEGTEAFF. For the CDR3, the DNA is TGTGCCAGTAGTATAGTGGCAGGGGAAGGAACTGAAGCTTTCTTT.

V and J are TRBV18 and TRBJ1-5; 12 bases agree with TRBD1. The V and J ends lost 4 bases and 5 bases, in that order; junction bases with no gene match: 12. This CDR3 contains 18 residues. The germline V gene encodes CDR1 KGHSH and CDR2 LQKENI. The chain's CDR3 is CASSQTGTGGAKYQPQHF. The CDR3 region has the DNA TGTGCCAGCTCACAAACCGGGACAGGGGGCGCGAAATATCAGCCCCAGCATTTT.

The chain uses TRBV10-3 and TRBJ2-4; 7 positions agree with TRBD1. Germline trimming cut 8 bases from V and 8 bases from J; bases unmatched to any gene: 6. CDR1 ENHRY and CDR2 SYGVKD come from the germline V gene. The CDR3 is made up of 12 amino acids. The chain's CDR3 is CAISGTEDIQYF. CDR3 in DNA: TGTGCCATCTCCGGGACAGAGGACATTCAGTACTTC.

Here the CDR3 DNA reads TGTGCCAGCAGCCCTATACTAGCGGGAGGCCGAACCTCCTACAATGAGCAGTTCTTC. Translated, it gives CASSPILAGGRTSYNEQFF. V is TRBV5-5 and J is TRBJ2-1; 12 nucleotides agree with TRBD2. After removal of 4 bases from V and 0 bases from J, the junction contained 11 bases not matched to a gene. The CDR3 sequence is 19 residues long. The germline CDR1 and CDR2 sequences are SGHKS and YYEKEE (reference sequence).

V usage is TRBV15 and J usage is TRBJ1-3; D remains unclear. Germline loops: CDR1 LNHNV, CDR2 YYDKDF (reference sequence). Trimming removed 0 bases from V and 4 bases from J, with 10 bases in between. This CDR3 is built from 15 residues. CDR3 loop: CATSRDRGSGNTIYF. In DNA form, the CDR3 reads TGTGCCACCAGCAGAGATCGGGGATCGGGAAACACCATATATTTT.

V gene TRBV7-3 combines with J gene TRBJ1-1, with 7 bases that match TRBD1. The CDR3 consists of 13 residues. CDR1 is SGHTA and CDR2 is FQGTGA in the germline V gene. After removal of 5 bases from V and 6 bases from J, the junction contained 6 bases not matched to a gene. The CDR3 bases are TGTGCCAGCAGCAAACACCAGGGGGCTGAAGCTTTCTTT. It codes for CASSKHQGAEAFF.

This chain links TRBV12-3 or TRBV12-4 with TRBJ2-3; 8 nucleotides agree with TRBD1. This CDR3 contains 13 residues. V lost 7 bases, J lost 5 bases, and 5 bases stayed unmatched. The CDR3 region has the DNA TGTGCCAGCACCACAGGGGGACGAGATACGCAGTATTTT. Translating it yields CASTTGGRDTQYF.

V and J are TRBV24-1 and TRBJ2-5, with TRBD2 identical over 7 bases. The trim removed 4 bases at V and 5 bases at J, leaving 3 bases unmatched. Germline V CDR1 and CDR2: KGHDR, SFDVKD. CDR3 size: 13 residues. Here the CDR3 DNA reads TGTGCCACCAGTGACGGACTAGGGGAGACCCAGTACTTC. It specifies CATSDGLGETQYF.

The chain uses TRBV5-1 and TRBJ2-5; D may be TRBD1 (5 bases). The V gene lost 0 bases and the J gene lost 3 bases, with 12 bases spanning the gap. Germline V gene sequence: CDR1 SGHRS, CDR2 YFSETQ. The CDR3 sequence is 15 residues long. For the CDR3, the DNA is TGCGCCAGCAGCTTGGTGCAGGGCGGAGAAGAGACCCAGTACTTC. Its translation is CASSLVQGGEETQYF.

The CDR3 is CASSLSGTGKGENYGYTF. The CDR3, as DNA: TGTGCCAGCAGCTTGTCCGGGACAGGGAAGGGAGAAAACTATGGCTACACCTTC. The genes are TRBV7-9 and TRBJ1-2, with 9 nucleotides matching TRBD1. CDR1 and CDR2 (germline): SEHNR, FQNEAQ (reference sequence). V gave up 3 bases and J gave up 2 bases; unmatched junction bases: 13. The CDR3 spans 18 residues.

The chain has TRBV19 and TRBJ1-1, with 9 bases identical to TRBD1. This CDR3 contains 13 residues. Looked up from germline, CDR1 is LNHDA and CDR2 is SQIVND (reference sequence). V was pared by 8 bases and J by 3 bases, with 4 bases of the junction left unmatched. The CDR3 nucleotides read TGTGCCAGTGGACAGGGGCGGGACACTGAAGCTTTCTTT. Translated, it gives CASGQGRDTEAFF.

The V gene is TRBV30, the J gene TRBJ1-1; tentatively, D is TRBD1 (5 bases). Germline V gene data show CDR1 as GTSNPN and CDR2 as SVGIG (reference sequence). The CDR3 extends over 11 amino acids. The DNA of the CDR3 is TGTGCTCAGGGCATGAACACTGAAGCTTTCTTT. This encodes CAQGMNTEAFF.

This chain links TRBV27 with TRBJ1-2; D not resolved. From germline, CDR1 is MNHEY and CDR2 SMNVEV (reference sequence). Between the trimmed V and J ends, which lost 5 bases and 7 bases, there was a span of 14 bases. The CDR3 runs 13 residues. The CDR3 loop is CASSIDPRGGYTF. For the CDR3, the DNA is TGTGCCAGCAGTATCGATCCCAGAGGTGGCTACACCTTC.

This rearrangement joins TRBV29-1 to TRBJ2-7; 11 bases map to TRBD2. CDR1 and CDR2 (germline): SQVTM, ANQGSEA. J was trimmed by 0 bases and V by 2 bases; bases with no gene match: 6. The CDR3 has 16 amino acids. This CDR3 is CSVEKTSGSRSYEQYF. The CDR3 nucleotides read TGCAGCGTTGAAAAAACTAGCGGGAGCCGCTCCTACGAGCAGTACTTC.

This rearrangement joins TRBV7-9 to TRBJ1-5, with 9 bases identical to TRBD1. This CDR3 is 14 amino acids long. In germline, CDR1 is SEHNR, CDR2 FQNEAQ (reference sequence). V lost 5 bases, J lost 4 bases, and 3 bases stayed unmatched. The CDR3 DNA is TGTGCCAGCAGCATCGGGACAGGGAATCAGCCCCAGCATTTT. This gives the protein CASSIGTGNQPQHF.

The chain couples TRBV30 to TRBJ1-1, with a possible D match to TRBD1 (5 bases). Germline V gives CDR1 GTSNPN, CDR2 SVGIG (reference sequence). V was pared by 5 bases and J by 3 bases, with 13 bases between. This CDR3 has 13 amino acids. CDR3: CAWDPGGDTEAFF. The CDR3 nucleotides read TGTGCCTGGGACCCCGGAGGGGACACTGAAGCTTTCTTT.